This T cell receptor (beta chain) was documented in a study of graft-versus-host responses after intestinal transplantation. The CDR3 is 20 amino acids. Some clones are missing from TCRdb's copy, which holds only in-frame ones; the method was immunoSEQ multiplex PCR. Of about 19,000 clones in the sample, 38% were seen once. The chain combines TRBV21-1 with TRBJ1-4. TRBV21-1 is recorded as a pseudogene. The receptor comes from a human patient who received an intestinal transplant. The specimen comprised alloreactive CD4+ T cells from a mixed lymphocyte reaction culture, sampled before intestinal transplant. Stated subset: CFSE-low proliferating T cells sorted from roughly six-day pre-transplant mixed lymphocyte reaction (GvH or HvG direction). CDR3 loop: CASSPGGDTGEKFTNEKLFF. The CDR3 DNA reads TGTGCCAGCAGTCCCGGGGGGGACACAGGGGAGAAGTTCACTAATGAAAAACTGTTTTTT.